What follows are 32 T cell receptor beta chains derived from one specimen sequenced in a study of regulatory T cells in long-lasting Graves disease (dated by TCRdb to 2020 to 2023). Taken with the paper, the label for time point translates to: newly diagnosed GD, antithyroid drugs for less than 3 months. For both TCR sequencing and RNA sequencing, RNA was extracted from PBMCs using TRIzol. The receptor library was made with multiplex PCR. Reads for this sample came from an Illumina HiSeq 4000. iRepertoire HTBI primers and Arm-PCR amplification of CDR3 regions were used to construct TCR beta libraries. TCRdb reprocessed the public reads (quality trimming at Q25 with fastp, clone calling with MiXCR) and kept in-frame beta chains. Entries are consolidated by CDR3 protein sequence, retaining the most common genes and DNA. The sample includes approximately 350,000 distinct CDR3 sequences, with 10% to 15% observed a single time. The ten top clones hold 18% of the sample.

In addition, the sample was reused for a study of T cells in Graves' hyperthyroidism and ophthalmopathy.

Sequenced here: peripheral blood mononuclear cells (PBMCs), sampled at new diagnosis, from a patient treated with antithyroid drugs. These receptors were taken from a woman younger than 30 with Graves disease. Donor details come from another sample of the same person, matched by shared clones.

The chain recombines TRBV9 with TRBJ2-1; 12 positions agree with TRBD2. This CDR3 is 16 amino acids long. The germline V gene has CDR1 SGDLS and CDR2 YYNGEE. Trimming removed 3 bases from V and 8 bases from J; junction bases left unmatched: 9. The CDR3 DNA follows: TGTGCCAGCAGCGCTGAGACTAGCGGGAGTACGTATGAGCAGTTCTTC. As protein: CASSAETSGSTYEQFF.

Points on this clonotype: Likely a read error: the CDR3 ends without its conserved phenylalanine or tryptophan. The chain uses TRBV7-9 and TRBJ1-1; D ambiguous. Per germline, CDR1 SEHNR and CDR2 FQNEAQ (reference sequence). The V end was cut by 5 bases, the J end by 5 bases, with 12 bases between. This CDR3 has 13 amino acids. The CDR3, as DNA: TGTGCCAGCAGCCAAACCGGACGAACTGAAGCTTTCTCT. The encoded protein is CASSQTGRTEAFS.

The chain is built from TRBV9 and TRBJ2-7; D remains unclear. The CDR3 contains 14 residues. Germline CDR1 SGDLS, CDR2 YYNGEE. Deletions cut 0 bases from V and 4 bases from J, with 11 bases between. DNA for the CDR3: TGTGCCAGCAGCGTAGGTGGACCGCTGTACGAGCAGTACTTC. Protein: CASSVGGPLYEQYF.

This clonotype has a count of ten or more. The CDR3 region has the DNA TGTGCCAGCAGTTTCTATCCCACCTATGGCTACACCTTC. It encodes CASSFYPTYGYTF. The chain joins TRBV12-3 or TRBV12-4 to TRBJ1-2; D not certain. This CDR3 contains 13 residues. The germline V and J ends were trimmed by 3 bases and 4 bases, with 9 bases remaining between them.

This clonotype has just a few counts. The chain joins TRBV24-1 to TRBJ1-2; D unclear. CDR1 is KGHDR, CDR2 SFDVKD, per germline. This CDR3 contains 17 residues. V lost 3 bases to trimming and J lost 0 bases, with 16 bases between them. The CDR3 DNA reads as TGTGCCACCAGTGATCCGGACGCTCCAGAGCCTAACTATGGCTACACCTTC. It yields the protein CATSDPDAPEPNYGYTF.

The table lists this clonotype with many counts. The rearrangement uses TRBV29-1 and TRBJ2-1, with TRBD2 identical over 9 bases. The germline CDR1 and CDR2 sequences are SQVTM and ANQGSEA. V lost 4 bases to trimming and J lost 3 bases; unmatched junction nucleotides: 4. This CDR3 is 14 amino acids long. The DNA for the CDR3 is TGCAGCGTTGGAGGCGGGAGGGGCTACAATGAGCAGTTCTTC. Encoded protein: CSVGGGRGYNEQFF.

The table lists this clonotype with many counts. This rearrangement joins TRBV20-1 to TRBJ2-1; 7 bases map to TRBD1. Germline lookup yields CDR1 DFQATT and CDR2 SNEGSKA (reference sequence). This CDR3 has 15 residues. Trimming at V came to 0 bases and at J to 10 bases, leaving 12 bases not matched to a gene. This CDR3 reads CSARDGRQGFGEQFF. The CDR3 DNA reads as TGCAGTGCTAGAGATGGCCGACAGGGTTTCGGGGAGCAGTTCTTC.

Notes on this clonotype: A read error may be the cause here, since a much bigger clone is one base away. The chain carries TRBV30 and TRBJ1-1; D is ambiguous. Germline-derived CDR1 and CDR2 are GTSNPN and SVGIG (reference sequence). There are 11 residues in the CDR3. CDR3 region: CAWKDNIEALF. The CDR3 DNA sequence: TGTGCCTGGAAAGACAATATTGAAGCTCTCTTT.

This clonotype was found many times. V and J are TRBV29-1 and TRBJ1-2; tentatively, D is TRBD1 (5 bases). Trimming cost V 7 bases and J 6 bases, with 12 bases left between them. The CDR3 length is 11 residues. The V gene's germline CDR1 is SQVTM and CDR2 ANQGSEA. CDR3 coding DNA: TGCAGCGGCTGGGACGCAGATGGCTACACCTTC. It encodes CSGWDADGYTF.

This clonotype was counted many times. V and J are TRBV19 and TRBJ1-1; D gene uncertain. There are 13 residues in the CDR3. The ends were cut back, 5 bases at V and 1 base at J, with 8 bases in the middle. Per the germline V gene, CDR1 is LNHDA and CDR2 is SQIVND (reference sequence). The CDR3 is CASSVSPNTEAFF. CDR3 sequence (DNA): TGTGCCAGTAGTGTCAGTCCGAACACTGAAGCTTTCTTT.

This clonotype was seen more than once but under ten times. The V and J genes are TRBV5-5 and TRBJ2-3; TRBD2 matches 16 bases. The CDR3 is 19 amino acids. V lost 2 bases and J lost 4; bases outside the gene matches: 10. Germline-derived CDR1 and CDR2 are SGHKS and YYEKEE (reference sequence). The CDR3 region is CASSLAGTSGGAEADTQYF. The CDR3 DNA follows: TGTGCCAGCAGCTTAGCCGGGACTAGCGGGGGGGCCGAGGCAGATACGCAGTATTTT.

This clonotype has just a few counts. The rearrangement joins TRBV15 to TRBJ1-2; D is ambiguous. The CDR3 is made up of 14 amino acids. Germline V CDR1 and CDR2: LNHNV, YYDKDF (reference sequence). Trimming left V 2 bases short and J 8 bases short, with 15 bases between. The CDR3 loop is CATSRRLRGSGYTF. The CDR3 nucleotides are TGTGCCACCAGCAGACGTCTGCGTGGCTCGGGCTACACCTTC.

This clonotype was counted many times. The chain carries TRBV15 and TRBJ1-1; 7 bases line up with TRBD1. The germline V gene encodes CDR1 LNHNV and CDR2 YYDKDF (reference sequence). The V and J ends lost 5 bases and 10 bases, in that order; junction bases with no gene match: 16. This CDR3 region has 15 residues. CDR3 in DNA: TGTGCCACCAGCCCCCAGGACAGGACGGGTTACGGAGCTTTCTTT. Amino acids: CATSPQDRTGYGAFF. Full variable domain (rest looked up from reference TRBV15 and TRBJ1-1): DAMVIQNPRYQVTQFGKPVTLSCSQTLNHNVMYWYQQKSSQAPKLLFHYYDKDFNNEADTPDNFQSRRPNTSFCFLDIRSPGLGDTAMYLCATSPQDRTGYGAFFGQGTRLTVV.

In regard to this clonotype: The likely explanation is a read error, given a far larger clone one base away. V gene TRBV11-3 combines with J gene TRBJ2-2; D not certain. CDR1 and CDR2 from the germline V gene are SGHNT and YENEEA. The CDR3 totals 15 residues. The CDR3: CANSPRFVGTGELFF. CDR3 nucleotides: TGTGCCAACAGCCCTCGGTTCGTAGGCACCGGGGAGCTGTTTTTT. The full variable domain, with the rest looked up from reference TRBV11-3 and TRBJ2-2, is EAGVVQSPRYKIIEKKQPVAFWCNPISGHNTLYWYLQNLGQGPELLIRYENEEAVDDSQLPKDRFSAERLKGVDSTLKIQPAELGDSAVYLCANSPRFVGTGELFFGEGSRLTVL.

The chain uses TRBV4-2 and TRBJ2-5, with D hard to call. The length of the CDR3 is 15 residues. Germline V lookup: CDR1 LGHNA, CDR2 YNFKEQ. Trimming shortened V by 0 bases and J by 2 bases, and 10 bases separated the two germline ends. CDR3 DNA: TGTGCCAGCAGCCAAGATCGGTCCGGGCAAGAGACCCAGTACTTC. As protein: CASSQDRSGQETQYF.

A note on this clonotype: A much larger clone is a single base away; this may be a read error. The chain recombines TRBV4-1 with TRBJ2-1; no definite D call. Germline V gives CDR1 MGHRA, CDR2 YSYEKL. This CDR3 is built from 16 residues. CDR3 region: CASSQVDILSYNKQFF. The DNA for the CDR3 is TGCGCCAGCAGCCAGGTAGACATCCTCTCCTACAATAAGCAGTTCTTC.

The chain joins TRBV7-9 to TRBJ2-1, with 8 bases that match TRBD2. The V gene end was trimmed by 5 bases and the J gene end by 7 bases; junction bases not matched to a gene: 13. The germline gives CDR1 SEHNR, CDR2 FQNEAQ (reference sequence). The length of the CDR3 is 16 residues. CDR3 nucleotide sequence: TGTGCCAGCAGCAATATCTGGTCGGGGGGGGCGAATGAGCAGTTCTTC. As protein: CASSNIWSGGANEQFF.

This clonotype turned up a few times. A much more abundant neighbour one base away suggests this may be a read error. V is TRBV18 and J is TRBJ1-1; D gene uncertain. There are 13 residues in the CDR3. The V gene's germline CDR1 is KGHSH and CDR2 LQKENI. CDR3 nucleotides: TGTGCCAGCTCATTCGGTGATTCCACTAAAGCTTTCTTT. It yields the protein CASSFGDSTKAFF.

A note on this clonotype: A read error is the likely source, as a far larger clone sits one nucleotide away. V gene TRBV7-2 combines with J gene TRBJ2-7, with D possibly matching TRBD1 (6 bases). V lost 4 bases and J lost 1, with 11 bases in between. The germline CDR1 and CDR2 sequences are SGHTA and FQGNSA. This CDR3 is built from 14 residues. CDR3 bases: TGTGCCAGCAGCTGGGGCAGGGGATCCTACGAGCAGTACGTC. It encodes CASSWGRGSYEQYV.

This clonotype was picked up a small number of times. This chain connects TRBV7-3 to TRBJ1-2; D may be TRBD1 (5 bases). There are 16 residues in the CDR3. V was shortened by 2 bases and J by 8 bases, with 21 bases between the two germline ends. Per germline, CDR1 SGHTA and CDR2 FQGTGA. The CDR3 DNA follows: TGTGCCAGCAGCTTATCCGGGCAGGGCCCCTCCCGGGGCTACACCTTC. It codes for CASSLSGQGPSRGYTF.

This clonotype was detected many times. The chain couples TRBV6-1 to TRBJ1-6; D gene ambiguous. The length of the CDR3 is 17 residues. Germline V lookup: CDR1 MNHNS, CDR2 SASEGT. V shed 6 bases and J shed 0 bases, with 15 bases lying between them. CDR3 sequence (DNA): TGTGCCAGCAGGCAACGGGGTCTGCACTCCTATAATTCACCCCTCCACTTT. It translates to CASRQRGLHSYNSPLHF.

This clonotype was seen repeatedly, ten times or more. The rearrangement joins TRBV11-1 to TRBJ2-5; 7 bases are shared with TRBD1. This CDR3 contains 15 residues. V shed 5 bases, J shed 4 bases, and the junction held 10 bases outside the gene matches. Germline loops: CDR1 SGHAT, CDR2 FQDESV (reference sequence). The CDR3 region has the DNA TGTGCCAGCAGCCCCAACAGGGGCACGGGAGAGACCCAGTACTTC. This codes for CASSPNRGTGETQYF.

Ten or more counts support this clonotype. V and J are TRBV6-1 and TRBJ1-1; D is ambiguous. The CDR3 has 12 amino acids. V lost 10 bases, J lost 3 bases, and 12 bases lay in between. Per the germline V gene, CDR1 is MNHNS and CDR2 is SASEGT. CDR3 in amino acids: CATINPDTEAFF. CDR3 in DNA: TGTGCCACCATAAACCCGGACACTGAAGCTTTCTTT.

This clonotype was detected many times. This rearrangement joins TRBV12-3 or TRBV12-4 to TRBJ1-1; 10 bases fit TRBD1. There are 16 residues in the CDR3. With V trimmed by 7 bases and J by 7 bases, 15 bases remained unmatched. The CDR3 is CASNDRGRKRRNEAFF. CDR3 nucleotides: TGTGCCAGCAATGACAGGGGGCGAAAAAGAAGAAATGAAGCTTTCTTT.

Many counts were recorded for this clonotype. The chain recombines TRBV9 with TRBJ2-1; TRBD2 matches at 9 bases. Germline V gene data show CDR1 as SGDLS and CDR2 as YYNGEE. The CDR3 runs to 17 residues. V shed 1 base and J 4 bases; nucleotides not matched to a gene: 9. CDR3 DNA sequence: TGTGCCAGCAGCGTATGGCCTAGCGGGGTGGGATACAATGAGCAGTTCTTC. It yields the protein CASSVWPSGVGYNEQFF.

This clonotype has a count of ten or more. The rearrangement joins TRBV14 to TRBJ2-5, with D uncertain. This CDR3 is built from 14 residues. V shed 4 bases and J shed 5 bases, with 14 bases lying between them. Per germline, CDR1 SGHDN and CDR2 FVKESK. The CDR3 spells CASSLLGSRETQYF. In DNA form, the CDR3 reads TGTGCCAGCAGCCTGCTTGGCAGTCGCGAGACCCAGTACTTC.

This clonotype appeared many times. This sequence joins TRBV19 and TRBJ2-5; D unclear. The CDR3 loop spans 15 amino acids. V was shortened by 5 bases and J by 5 bases, with 18 bases between the two germline ends. Germline CDR1 reads LNHDA; CDR2 reads SQIVND (reference sequence). This chain's CDR3 is CASSPTAGWWETQYF. CDR3 in DNA: TGTGCCAGTAGTCCCACGGCAGGCTGGTGGGAGACCCAGTACTTC.

In its sample, this clonotype was seen many times. V is TRBV28 and J is TRBJ1-1; a weak D match, TRBD1 (6 bases). Trimming took off 4 bases at V and 1 base at J, with 10 bases between the two ends. Germline CDR1 is MDHEN and CDR2 is SYDVKM. This CDR3 has 14 amino acids. DNA for the CDR3: TGTGCCAGCAGTTACTGGACAGAGAACACTGAAGCTTTCTTT. This sequence encodes CASSYWTENTEAFF.

Many counts were recorded for this clonotype. The V call is TRBV6-1, the J call TRBJ2-7, with 11 nucleotides matching TRBD1. This CDR3 is 16 amino acids long. Germline lookup yields CDR1 MNHNS and CDR2 SASEGT. V lost 1 base, J lost 5 bases, and 7 bases stayed unmatched. In DNA form, the CDR3 reads TGTGCCAGCAGTGAAGGGACAGGGGGCCCCGTACACGAGCAGTACGTC. This encodes CASSEGTGGPVHEQYV.

The sample holds many counts of this clonotype. This chain uses TRBV28 with TRBJ1-5, with unresolved D. The germline gives CDR1 MDHEN, CDR2 SYDVKM. CDR3 length: 12 residues. V lost 5 bases, J lost 6 bases, and 8 bases lay in between. The CDR3 spells CASSDTVQPQHF. The CDR3 DNA follows: TGTGCCAGCAGTGACACAGTTCAGCCCCAGCATTTT.

The chain recombines TRBV7-9 with TRBJ2-1, with D unclear. The CDR3 is 14 residues long. The V gene lost 5 bases and the J gene lost 8 bases, with 16 bases spanning the gap. Germline-derived CDR1 and CDR2 are SEHNR and FQNEAQ (reference sequence). Here the CDR3 reads CASSLTGLSDEQFF. CDR3 coding DNA: TGTGCCAGCAGCCTGACCGGGCTTTCGGATGAGCAGTTCTTC.

The chain employs TRBV12-3 or TRBV12-4 and TRBJ1-1; D remains unclear. The CDR3 has 12 amino acids. The ends were cut back, 4 bases at V and 7 bases at J, with 10 bases in the middle. Written as DNA, the CDR3 is TGTGCCAGCAGTTATTTGGGCCTTGAAGCTTTCTTT. Its protein is CASSYLGLEAFF.